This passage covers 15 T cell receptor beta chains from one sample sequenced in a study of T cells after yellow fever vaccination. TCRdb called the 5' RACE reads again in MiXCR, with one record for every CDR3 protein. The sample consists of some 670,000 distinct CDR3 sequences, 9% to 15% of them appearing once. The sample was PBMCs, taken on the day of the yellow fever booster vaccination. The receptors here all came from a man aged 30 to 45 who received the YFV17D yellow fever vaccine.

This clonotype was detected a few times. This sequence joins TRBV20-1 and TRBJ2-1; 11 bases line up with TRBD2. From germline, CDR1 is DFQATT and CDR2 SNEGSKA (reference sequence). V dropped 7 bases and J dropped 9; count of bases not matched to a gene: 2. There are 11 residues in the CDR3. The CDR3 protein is CSVLAGGEQFF. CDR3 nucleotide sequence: TGCAGTGTTCTAGCGGGAGGTGAGCAGTTCTTC.

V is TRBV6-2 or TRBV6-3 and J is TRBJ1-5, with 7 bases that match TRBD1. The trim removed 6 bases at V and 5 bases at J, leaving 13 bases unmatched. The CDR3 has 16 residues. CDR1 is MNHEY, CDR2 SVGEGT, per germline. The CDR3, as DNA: TGTGCCAGCAGCTACGAGTTAGGGGGCGCGGATCAGCCCCAGCATTTT. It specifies CASSYELGGADQPQHF.

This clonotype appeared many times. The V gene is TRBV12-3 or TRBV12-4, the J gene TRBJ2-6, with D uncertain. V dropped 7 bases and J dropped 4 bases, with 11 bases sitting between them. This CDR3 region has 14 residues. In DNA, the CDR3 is TGTGCCAGCACCAACGGGCCCGGGGCCAACGTCCTGACTTTC. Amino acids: CASTNGPGANVLTF.

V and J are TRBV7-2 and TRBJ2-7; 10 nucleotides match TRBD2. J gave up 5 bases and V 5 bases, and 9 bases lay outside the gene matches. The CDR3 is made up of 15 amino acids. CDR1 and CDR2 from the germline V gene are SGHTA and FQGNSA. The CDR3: CASSLLGLALDEQYF. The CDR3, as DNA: TGTGCCAGCAGCCTCCTGGGACTAGCGCTAGACGAGCAGTACTTC.

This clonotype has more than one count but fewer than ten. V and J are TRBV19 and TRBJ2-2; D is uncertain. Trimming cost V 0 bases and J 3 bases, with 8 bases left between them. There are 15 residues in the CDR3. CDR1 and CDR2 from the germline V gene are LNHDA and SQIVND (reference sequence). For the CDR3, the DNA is TGTGCCAGTAGTATAGATACAGCCTACACCGGGGAGCTGTTTTTT. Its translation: CASSIDTAYTGELFF.

The CDR3 bases are TGCAGCGGTGGCCGGCAGGGGGCTGGTAAGGGTCTCGAGCAGTACTTC. Its translation is CSGGRQGAGKGLEQYF. This chain connects TRBV29-1 to TRBJ2-7; the match to TRBD1 covers 8 bases. This CDR3 has 16 amino acids. J lost 6 bases, V lost 7 bases, and 20 bases had no gene match. CDR1 and CDR2 from the germline V gene are SQVTM and ANQGSEA.

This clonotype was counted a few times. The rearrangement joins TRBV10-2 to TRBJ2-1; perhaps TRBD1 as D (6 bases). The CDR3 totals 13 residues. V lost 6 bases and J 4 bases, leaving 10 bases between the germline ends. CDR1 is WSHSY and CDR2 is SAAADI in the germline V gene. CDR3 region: CASRDRVYNEQFF. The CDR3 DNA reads TGCGCCAGCAGGGACAGAGTATACAATGAGCAGTTCTTC.

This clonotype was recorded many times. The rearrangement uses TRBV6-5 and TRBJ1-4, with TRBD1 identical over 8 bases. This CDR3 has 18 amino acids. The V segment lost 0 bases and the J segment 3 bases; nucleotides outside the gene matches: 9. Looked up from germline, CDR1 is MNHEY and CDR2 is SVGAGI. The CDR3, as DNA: TGTGCCAGCAGTTACTCAACGCCGGGACAGGCTGCTAATGAAAAACTGTTTTTT. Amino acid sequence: CASSYSTPGQAANEKLFF.

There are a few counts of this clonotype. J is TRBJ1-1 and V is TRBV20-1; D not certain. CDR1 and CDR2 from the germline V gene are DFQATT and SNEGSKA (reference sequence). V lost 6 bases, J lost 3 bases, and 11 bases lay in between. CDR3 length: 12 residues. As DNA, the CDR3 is TGCAGTGCCCCTTTGGTGTACACTGAAGCTTTCTTT. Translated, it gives CSAPLVYTEAFF.

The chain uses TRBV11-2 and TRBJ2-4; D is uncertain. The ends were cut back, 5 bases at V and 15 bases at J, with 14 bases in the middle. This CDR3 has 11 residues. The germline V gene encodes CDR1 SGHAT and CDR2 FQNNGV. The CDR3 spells CASSPGRSPYF. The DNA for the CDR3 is TGTGCCAGCAGCCCCGGACGGAGTCCGTACTTC.

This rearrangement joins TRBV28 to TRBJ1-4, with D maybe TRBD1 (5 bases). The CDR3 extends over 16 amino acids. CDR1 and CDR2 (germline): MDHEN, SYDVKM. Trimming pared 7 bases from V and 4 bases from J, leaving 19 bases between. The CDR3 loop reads CASKSPGGEFNEKLFF. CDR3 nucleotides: TGTGCCAGCAAAAGCCCGGGGGGGGAGTTTAATGAAAAACTGTTTTTT.

The CDR3 here is CSADPGQGPYEQYF. The CDR3 nucleotides read TGCAGTGCTGACCCGGGACAGGGACCCTACGAGCAGTACTTC. The J gene is TRBJ2-7, the V gene TRBV20-1; 9 bases are a match to TRBD1. With 5 bases clipped from V and 2 bases from J, the junction kept 7 bases outside the gene matches. Germline V gene data show CDR1 as DFQATT and CDR2 as SNEGSKA (reference sequence). The CDR3 consists of 14 residues.

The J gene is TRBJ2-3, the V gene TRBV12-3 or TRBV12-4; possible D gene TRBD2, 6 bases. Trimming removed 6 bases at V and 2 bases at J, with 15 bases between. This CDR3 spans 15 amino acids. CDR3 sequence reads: CASSPQPGATDTQYF. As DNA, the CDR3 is TGTGCCAGCAGCCCACAGCCGGGAGCCACAGATACGCAGTATTTT.

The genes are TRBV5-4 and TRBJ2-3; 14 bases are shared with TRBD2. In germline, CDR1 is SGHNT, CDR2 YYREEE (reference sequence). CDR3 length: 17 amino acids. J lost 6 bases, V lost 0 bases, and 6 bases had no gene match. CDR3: CASSLGLAGGPTDTQYF. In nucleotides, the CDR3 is TGTGCCAGCAGCTTGGGACTAGCGGGAGGGCCTACGGATACGCAGTATTTT.

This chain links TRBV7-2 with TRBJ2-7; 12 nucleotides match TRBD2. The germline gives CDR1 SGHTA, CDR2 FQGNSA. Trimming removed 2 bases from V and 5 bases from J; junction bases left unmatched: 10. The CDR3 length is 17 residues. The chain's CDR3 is CASSLWASGRGVHEQYF. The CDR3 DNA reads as TGTGCCAGCAGCTTATGGGCTAGCGGGAGGGGGGTCCACGAGCAGTACTTC.